What follows is one T cell receptor beta chain and its context. Trimming removed 5 bases from V and 4 bases from J, with 11 bases in between. This CDR3 has 13 residues. Germline assignment: CDR1 MDHEN and CDR2 SYDVKM. As processed by the authors: The authors estimated nucleated cell counts from reference gene primer amplification. Assay used: immunoSEQ multiplex PCR; TCRdb lists only in-frame clones, some missing. The DNA was the basis for D and trimming; V, J and clone size are from that table. Altogether about 190,000 clones are present, around 85% being singletons, with the ten largest covering roughly 12%. These data come from a study of blood T cell repertoires in COVID-19. As for the study in general: Sample material is recorded as cDNA or gDNA derived from T cells, B-cell-depleted T cells, or PBMCs.

The sequenced sample consisted of peripheral blood. The source of this sequence is a woman aged 45-60 years with acute or convalescent COVID-19. J is TRBJ1-1 and V is TRBV28; D ambiguous. The CDR3 DNA sequence: TGTGCCAGCAGTCGACCCCGCGGCACTGAAGCTTTCTTT. This sequence encodes CASSRPRGTEAFF.